The 10 T cell receptor beta chains below come from one sample, sequenced in a study of T cell responses to AZD1222 COVID-19 vaccine. The repertoire was sequenced with immunoSEQ multiplex PCR; TCRdb's copy has only in-frame clones and lacks some. The sample lists about 150,000 clones, less than 90% occurring once. Sequences were derived from peripheral blood, sampled on day 0 of MenACWY control vaccination. The receptors here all came from an adult in good health.

This clone came up once. The chain has TRBV4-2 and TRBJ2-7, with 8 bases identical to TRBD2. The germline CDR1 and CDR2 sequences are LGHNA and YNFKEQ. The CDR3 is 16 amino acids. V was clipped by 0 bases and J by 6 bases; unmatched bases: 10. The CDR3 sequence is CASSQDPAGVGSEQYF. The CDR3, as DNA: TGTGCCAGCAGCCAAGATCCAGCGGGAGTAGGGTCCGAGCAGTACTTC.

The chain employs TRBV27 and TRBJ2-7, with D perhaps TRBD2 (6 bases). This CDR3 comprises 15 residues. V gave up 2 bases and J gave up 1 base, with 12 bases separating them. The germline V gene has CDR1 MNHEY and CDR2 SMNVEV (reference sequence). The CDR3 DNA sequence: TGTGCCAGCAGTTTAGAAGGCGGGACTTCCTACGAGCAGTACTTC. Translating gives CASSLEGGTSYEQYF.

This clone appeared once. The chain employs TRBV19 and TRBJ1-4, with D perhaps matching TRBD1 (6 bases). CDR1 is LNHDA and CDR2 is SQIVND in the germline V gene (reference sequence). CDR3 size: 15 residues. V was cut by 4 bases and J by 7 bases, with 16 bases left in between. The DNA of the CDR3 is TGTGCCAGTAGTAGAAGTCCGGGGGCGAGTGAAAAACTGTTTTTT. As protein: CASSRSPGASEKLFF.

This chain joins TRBV11-2 and TRBJ2-1, with no clear D. The ends were cut back, 0 bases at V and 3 bases at J, with 9 bases in the middle. This CDR3 region has 15 residues. CDR1 and CDR2 from the germline V gene are SGHAT and FQNNGV. CDR3 sequence reads: CASSLDGWGYNEQFF. DNA of the CDR3: TGTGCCAGCAGCTTAGATGGTTGGGGCTACAATGAGCAGTTCTTC.

In its sample, this clone was seen a few times. The chain is built from TRBV19 and TRBJ1-6; a weak D match, TRBD1 (6 bases). Germline lookup yields CDR1 LNHDA and CDR2 SQIVND (reference sequence). Trimming left V 8 bases short and J 10 bases short, with 21 bases between. This CDR3 has 15 residues. The CDR3 is CASRPDRSAESPLHF. Written as DNA, the CDR3 is TGTGCCAGTCGCCCGGACAGATCGGCGGAGTCACCCCTCCACTTT.

Remarks on this clone: This sample also contains other DNA sequences that code for the same CDR3. The gene calls are TRBV11-3 and TRBJ2-7; D unresolved. V was clipped by 0 bases and J by 2 bases, with 5 bases between them. This CDR3 spans 13 amino acids. Germline V gene lookup returns CDR1 SGHNT and CDR2 YENEEA. The CDR3 here is CASSLERTYEQYF. The CDR3 nucleotides are TGTGCCAGCAGCTTAGAACGGACCTACGAGCAGTACTTC.

This chain uses TRBV15 with TRBJ1-5; 10 nucleotides line up with TRBD1. This CDR3 contains 14 residues. V trimming: 5 bases; J trimming: 3 bases; junction bases outside the gene matches: 1. Germline values: CDR1 LNHNV, CDR2 YYDKDF (reference sequence). CDR3 bases: TGTGCCACCAGCGGGACAGGGGCCAATCAGCCCCAGCATTTT. It yields the protein CATSGTGANQPQHF.

The chain couples TRBV9 to TRBJ2-7, with D possibly matching TRBD2 (5 bases). The V and J ends lost 2 bases and 0 bases respectively, with 9 bases between them. Germline V CDR1 and CDR2: SGDLS, YYNGEE. CDR3 length: 14 residues. CDR3 residues: CASSVALASYEQYF. CDR3 coding DNA: TGTGCCAGCAGCGTTGCGCTAGCCTCCTACGAGCAGTACTTC.

The CDR3 protein is CASSYSAGRGGWNTEAFF. CDR3 bases: TGTGCCAGCAGTTACTCGGCAGGCCGAGGGGGATGGAACACTGAAGCTTTCTTT. The V gene is TRBV6-2 or TRBV6-3, the J gene TRBJ1-1; D may be TRBD1 (6 bases). CDR3 size: 18 residues. The V and J ends lost 0 bases and 1 base respectively, with 18 bases between them. Germline CDR1 MNHEY, CDR2 SVGEGT.

This clone was seen a single time. The chain couples TRBV11-2 to TRBJ1-2, with 9 positions matching TRBD1. J gave up 4 bases and V 5 bases, and 2 bases lay outside the gene matches. CDR1 and CDR2 (germline): SGHAT, FQNNGV. The CDR3 has 13 residues. CDR3 region: CASSQDRGYGYTF. CDR3 nucleotide sequence: TGTGCCAGCAGCCAGGACAGGGGCTATGGCTACACCTTC.